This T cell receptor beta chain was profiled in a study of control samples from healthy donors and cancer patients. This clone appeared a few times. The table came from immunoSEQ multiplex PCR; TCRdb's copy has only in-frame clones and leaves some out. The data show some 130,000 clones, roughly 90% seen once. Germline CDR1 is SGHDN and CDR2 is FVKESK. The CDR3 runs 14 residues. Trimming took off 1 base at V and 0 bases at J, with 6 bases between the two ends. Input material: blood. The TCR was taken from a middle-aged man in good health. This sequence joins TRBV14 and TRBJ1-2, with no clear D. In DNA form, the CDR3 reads TGTGCCAGCAGCCAAGCCCACGCTAACTATGGCTACACCTTC. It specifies CASSQAHANYGYTF.